The 21 T cell receptor beta chains below all came from one sample that was sequenced in a study of T-cell memory formation after mild COVID-19 listed by TCRdb under 2021. The library was prepared using 5' RACE. Data came from an Illumina NovaSeq 6000. The public reads were quality trimmed at Q25 with fastp and then assembled into clones with MiXCR by TCRdb, keeping productive beta chains. Each entry is one CDR3 protein sequence, shown with its most common DNA and genes. This sample is represented by more than 400,000 distinct CDR3 sequences; about 20% of them were singletons. In total, the top ten clones hold approximately 13% of the sample. The sequencing input was PBMCs or a T cell subset sorted from them (not recorded which). All receptors derive from an adult woman who had mild COVID-19 (a few samples of this study predate the infection). The sample titles of this study are shuffled in the database, so cell type and time point are left out; the donor was told from shared clones.

The table lists this clonotype with a few counts. The J gene is TRBJ2-7, the V gene TRBV19; the D gene could be TRBD1 or TRBD2 (5 bases each). CDR1 is LNHDA, CDR2 SQIVND, per germline (reference sequence). V was cut by 2 bases and J by 3 bases, with 11 bases left in between. The CDR3 extends over 14 amino acids. In DNA form, the CDR3 reads TGTGCCAGTAGTATACAAGGGACGAACTACGAGCAGTACTTC. Residues: CASSIQGTNYEQYF.

This clonotype has a handful of counts. The chain has TRBV12-3 or TRBV12-4 and TRBJ1-5; no reliable D call. CDR3 length equals 14 residues. Deletions cut 1 base from V and 7 bases from J, with 11 bases between. CDR3 protein: CASSLDSAWQPQHF. The CDR3 DNA follows: TGTGCCAGCAGTTTAGACTCCGCATGGCAGCCCCAGCATTTT.

The CDR3 reads CSALDRGRADQPQHF. The CDR3 bases are TGCAGTGCGCTTGACAGGGGGCGCGCGGATCAGCCCCAGCATTTT. This chain links TRBV20-1 with TRBJ1-5, with 10 bases lining up with TRBD1. CDR3 length: 15 residues. V shed 6 bases, J shed 5 bases, and the junction held 10 bases outside the gene matches. Germline CDR1 and CDR2: DFQATT and SNEGSKA (reference sequence).

The V gene is TRBV19, the J gene TRBJ2-6; tentative D call: TRBD1 (6 bases). The CDR3 is 14 residues long. Germline V gene data show CDR1 as LNHDA and CDR2 as SQIVND (reference sequence). Trimming removed 7 bases at V and 2 bases at J, with 9 bases between. The CDR3 DNA sequence: TGTGCCAGTATGACAGGTCCTGGGGCCAACGTCCTGACTTTC. Its translation: CASMTGPGANVLTF.

The chain links TRBV7-2 to TRBJ2-1; tentatively, D is TRBD2 (6 bases). From germline, CDR1 is SGHTA and CDR2 FQGNSA. Deletions cut 5 bases from V and 7 bases from J, with 21 bases between. The CDR3 is 16 amino acids. CDR3 loop: CASSMGGNPPRNEQFF. For the CDR3, the DNA is TGTGCCAGCAGCATGGGCGGGAATCCCCCAAGGAATGAGCAGTTCTTC.

V usage is TRBV5-5 and J usage is TRBJ1-5; a possible D gene is TRBD1 (5 bases). Germline CDR1 and CDR2: SGHKS and YYEKEE (reference sequence). The CDR3 totals 18 residues. V was pared by 10 bases and J by 0 bases, with 26 bases between. The CDR3 reads CASQAFGAGSYSNQPQHF. Written as DNA, the CDR3 is TGTGCCTCACAAGCTTTCGGGGCGGGCAGCTATAGCAATCAGCCCCAGCATTTT.

This clonotype was seen only a few times. This chain uses TRBV4-1 with TRBJ2-7; 8 nucleotides align to TRBD1. In germline, CDR1 is MGHRA, CDR2 YSYEKL. The trim removed 4 bases at V and 3 bases at J, leaving 8 bases unmatched. This CDR3 has 15 amino acids. The CDR3 sequence: CASSPVDRGGYEQYF. DNA of the CDR3: TGCGCCAGCAGCCCCGTAGACAGGGGAGGCTACGAGCAGTACTTC.

This clonotype came up many times. The chain is built from TRBV12-3 or TRBV12-4 and TRBJ1-5, with D perhaps matching TRBD1 (6 bases). The CDR3 extends over 13 amino acids. Trimming cost V 6 bases and J 4 bases, with 10 bases left between them. In DNA form, the CDR3 reads TGTGCCAGCAGGCAGGGGCTAAATCAGCCCCAGCATTTT. It translates to CASRQGLNQPQHF.

This clonotype was found a few times. The V call is TRBV5-5, the J call TRBJ1-5; D unresolved. V gave up 3 bases and J gave up 3 bases, with 10 bases separating them. This CDR3 is 14 amino acids long. Germline V gives CDR1 SGHKS, CDR2 YYEKEE (reference sequence). The CDR3 spells CASSWKDDNQPQHF. The CDR3 DNA is TGTGCCAGCAGCTGGAAGGACGACAATCAGCCCCAGCATTTT.

There are a few counts of this clonotype. The V call is TRBV28, the J call TRBJ1-4; TRBD1 is a possible D gene (5 bases). The V end was cut by 6 bases, the J end by 7 bases, with 15 bases between. This CDR3 spans 14 amino acids. Germline CDR1 MDHEN, CDR2 SYDVKM. Written as DNA, the CDR3 is TGTGCCAGCAGACTACGGGGGGGGAGTGAAAAACTGTTTTTT. This translates into CASRLRGGSEKLFF.

The chain uses TRBV12-3 or TRBV12-4 and TRBJ1-1; the D gene is possibly TRBD1 (5 bases). The CDR3 sequence is 14 residues long. V lost 2 bases and J 4 bases, leaving 11 bases between the germline ends. The CDR3 sequence: CASSLQGRGTEAFF. DNA of the CDR3: TGTGCCAGCAGTTTACAGGGTAGAGGCACTGAAGCTTTCTTT.

This clonotype was found once. The CDR3 here is CASSQERGSSYNEQFF. In nucleotides, the CDR3 is TGTGCCAGCAGCCAAGAGAGGGGAAGCTCCTACAATGAGCAGTTCTTC. The V call is TRBV3-1, the J call TRBJ2-1; possibly TRBD1 or TRBD2 for D (5 bases each). From germline, CDR1 is LGHDT and CDR2 YNNKEL (reference sequence). V was trimmed by 0 bases and J by 0 bases, leaving 9 bases between them. The CDR3 consists of 16 residues.

V gene TRBV7-6 combines with J gene TRBJ2-1, with a tentative D call TRBD1 (5 bases). Per the germline V gene, CDR1 is SGHVS and CDR2 is FNYEAQ. The CDR3 has 15 residues. With 0 bases removed from V and 9 bases from J, the gap between germline ends came to 15 bases. CDR3 sequence (DNA): TGTGCCAGCAGCTTAGCGGAAGAAGGGGTTGGTGAGCAGTTCTTC. It codes for CASSLAEEGVGEQFF.

This clonotype has a count of ten or more. The V and J genes are TRBV5-6 and TRBJ2-1, with D possibly matching TRBD1 (5 bases). From germline, CDR1 is SGHDT and CDR2 YYEEEE. V was cut by 0 bases and J by 3 bases, with 7 bases left in between. This CDR3 is built from 14 residues. CDR3 amino acids: CASSLGQNYNEQFF. CDR3 nucleotides: TGTGCCAGCAGCTTGGGACAGAACTACAATGAGCAGTTCTTC.

This clonotype is a singleton in its sample. The rearrangement joins TRBV29-1 to TRBJ2-7; 10 bases line up with TRBD2. Germline V gene data show CDR1 as SQVTM and CDR2 as ANQGSEA. This CDR3 is built from 15 residues. After removal of 4 bases from V and 5 bases from J, the junction contained 11 bases not matched to a gene. CDR3 sequence reads: CSVAPLLAGNNEQYF. In DNA, the CDR3 is TGCAGCGTTGCCCCCCTACTAGCGGGGAATAACGAGCAGTACTTC.

CDR3 sequence (DNA): TGTGCCAGTAGTATCAAGGGTAGAATACAAGAGACCCAGTACTTC. Translated: CASSIKGRIQETQYF. V gene TRBV19 combines with J gene TRBJ2-5; D unclear. Germline V CDR1 and CDR2: LNHDA, SQIVND (reference sequence). The CDR3 loop spans 15 amino acids. V gave up 3 bases and J gave up 2 bases, with 13 bases separating them.

This clonotype occurred a few times. An end of the junction differs from the germline gene, which may be a read error. The chain carries TRBV3-1 and TRBJ2-7; 8 nucleotides align to TRBD2. Germline CDR1 reads LGHDT; CDR2 reads YNNKEL (reference sequence). The CDR3 extends over 15 amino acids. CDR3 amino acids: CASRQARGGSYEQYF. The CDR3 bases are TGTGCCAGCAGGCAAGCCCGGGGGGGCTCCTACGAGCAGTACTTC.

The chain employs TRBV6-1 and TRBJ1-2, with 8 bases identical to TRBD1. The V segment lost 7 bases and the J segment 4 bases; nucleotides outside the gene matches: 5. The CDR3 length is 13 residues. Germline CDR1 and CDR2: MNHNS and SASEGT. The CDR3 loop is CASNQGAFYGYTF. CDR3 nucleotides: TGTGCCAGCAATCAGGGGGCCTTCTATGGCTACACCTTC.

The chain combines TRBV7-2 with TRBJ1-5; TRBD1 matches 9 bases. CDR1 is SGHTA, CDR2 FQGNSA, per germline. The V gene end was trimmed by 0 bases and the J gene end by 1 base; junction bases not matched to a gene: 7. The CDR3 runs to 18 residues. CDR3 loop: CASSLASDRGLSNQPQHF. CDR3 coding DNA: TGTGCCAGCAGCTTAGCATCGGACAGGGGACTCAGCAATCAGCCCCAGCATTTT.

This clonotype was recorded a few times. This chain uses TRBV5-6 with TRBJ2-6; 11 bases align to TRBD2. Per the germline V gene, CDR1 is SGHDT and CDR2 is YYEEEE. This CDR3 has 20 amino acids. The V gene end was trimmed by 0 bases and the J gene end by 0 bases; junction bases not matched to a gene: 8. The CDR3 reads CASSLVRLAGPYSGANVLTF. CDR3 in DNA: TGTGCCAGCAGCTTGGTTCGACTAGCGGGACCCTACTCTGGGGCCAACGTCCTGACTTTC. The full variable domain, its missing parts supplied by reference TRBV5-6 and TRBJ2-6, is DAGVTQSPTHLIKTRGQQVTLRCSPKSGHDTVSWYQQALGQGPQFIFQYYEEEERQRGNFPDRFSGHQFPNYSSELNVNALLLGDSALYLCASSLVRLAGPYSGANVLTFGAGSRLTVL.

The V call is TRBV5-4, the J call TRBJ1-2, with 10 nucleotides matching TRBD1. CDR1 SGHNT and CDR2 YYREEE come from the germline V gene (reference sequence). This CDR3 contains 18 residues. V gave up 0 bases and J gave up 3 bases; unmatched junction bases: 11. The CDR3 reads CASSLGDPGTGADYGYTF. The CDR3, as DNA: TGTGCCAGCAGCTTGGGGGATCCAGGGACAGGGGCGGACTATGGCTACACCTTC.